These 28 T cell receptor beta chains were all obtained from the same sample, sequenced in a study of shared clonotypes between healthy human individuals. Generated by immunoSEQ multiplex PCR, the TCRdb table keeps only in-frame clones and is missing some. This sample has fewer than 600,000 clones, with just over 75% found just once. The specimen was PBMCs. The receptors shown here come from a woman aged 35 to 49 in good health. Some clones in this sample may be carry-over from other donors' samples.

The chain employs TRBV19 and TRBJ2-1, with a tentative D call TRBD2 (5 bases). The CDR3 is 17 amino acids. V lost 2 bases to trimming and J lost 2 bases, with 16 bases between them. Germline V lookup: CDR1 LNHDA, CDR2 SQIVND (reference sequence). CDR3 sequence reads: CASSIMSGGLAYNEQFF. CDR3 DNA sequence: TGTGCCAGTAGTATAATGTCGGGCGGGCTAGCCTACAATGAGCAGTTCTTC.

A remark on this clone: An end of the junction does not agree with germline; a read error may underlie this. This chain links TRBV28 with TRBJ2-5; TRBD1 is a possible D gene (6 bases). The CDR3 spans 16 residues. Germline values: CDR1 MDHEN, CDR2 SYDVKM. CDR3 amino acids: CASTVGPQGPQKTQYF. CDR3 DNA sequence: TGTGCCAGCACAGTCGGCCCACAGGGTCCCCAAAAGACCCAGTACTTC.

The CDR3 is CASTDPLADNEQFF. The CDR3 DNA follows: TGTGCCAGCACCGACCCACTAGCGGATAATGAGCAGTTCTTC. The chain employs TRBV9 and TRBJ2-1; 8 bases match TRBD2. Per the germline V gene, CDR1 is SGDLS and CDR2 is YYNGEE. This CDR3 has 14 amino acids. V was pared by 6 bases and J by 7 bases, with 9 bases of the junction left unmatched.

Concerning this clone itself: A far larger clone lies a single base away; this is likely a read error. This CDR3 reads CASSSGGEGKLFF. DNA for the CDR3: TGTGCCAGCAGCTCTGGGGGTGAGGGAAAACTGTTTTTT. This rearrangement joins TRBV7-9 to TRBJ1-4; D may be TRBD1 (5 bases). The V end was cut by 4 bases, the J end by 10 bases, with 13 bases between. Germline CDR1 reads SEHNR; CDR2 reads FQNEAQ (reference sequence). The CDR3 loop spans 13 amino acids.

The chain joins TRBV5-1 to TRBJ1-2, with D perhaps matching TRBD1 (5 bases). V lost 4 bases and J lost 5, with 18 bases in between. Germline CDR1 is SGHRS and CDR2 is YFSETQ. The CDR3 loop spans 15 amino acids. The chain's CDR3 is CASSLLGPEGYGYTF. The CDR3 nucleotides read TGCGCCAGCAGCCTGTTGGGACCCGAGGGATATGGCTACACCTTC.

This chain joins TRBV28 and TRBJ1-5; D remains ambiguous. CDR1 and CDR2 from the germline V gene are MDHEN and SYDVKM. Between the trimmed V and J ends, which lost 6 bases and 3 bases, there was a span of 6 bases. CDR3 size: 12 residues. The CDR3 DNA is TGTGCCAGCAGACAGAACAATCAGCCCCAGCATTTT. Residues: CASRQNNQPQHF.

This clone was seen once. V usage is TRBV5-4 and J usage is TRBJ2-3, with 14 bases matching TRBD2. Germline assignment: CDR1 SGHNT and CDR2 YYREEE (reference sequence). CDR3 length: 16 amino acids. The V segment lost 4 bases and the J segment 3 bases; nucleotides outside the gene matches: 4. CDR3 sequence (DNA): TGTGCCAGCAGCGACGGGACTAGCGGGAGAACAGATACGCAGTATTTT. It is translated as CASSDGTSGRTDTQYF.

This chain connects TRBV19 to TRBJ2-2; D uncertain. Per the germline V gene, CDR1 is LNHDA and CDR2 is SQIVND (reference sequence). The ends were cut back, 0 bases at V and 4 bases at J, with 12 bases in the middle. The CDR3 runs to 16 residues. CDR3 amino acids: CASSIEFSTFTGELFF. The CDR3 nucleotides are TGTGCCAGTAGTATAGAGTTCAGTACTTTCACCGGGGAGCTGTTTTTT.

The chain recombines TRBV7-9 with TRBJ2-3; TRBD2 agrees at 9 bases. The CDR3 has 16 amino acids. With V trimmed by 5 bases and J by 3 bases, 9 bases remained unmatched. Per germline, CDR1 SEHNR and CDR2 FQNEAQ (reference sequence). This CDR3 is CASSPKRTSETDTQYF. In DNA form, the CDR3 reads TGTGCCAGCAGCCCGAAGAGGACTAGCGAGACAGATACGCAGTATTTT.

This clone is judged medium-sized. Within the sample, other DNA sequences also encode this same CDR3. The rearrangement uses TRBV5-1 and TRBJ1-1, with D maybe TRBD1 (5 bases). V lost 4 bases and J 3 bases, leaving 10 bases between the germline ends. This CDR3 has 13 residues. Germline CDR1 is SGHRS and CDR2 is YFSETQ. CDR3 bases: TGCGCCAGCAGCGCGGACACGTACACTGAAGCTTTCTTT. It encodes CASSADTYTEAFF.

This clone was counted ten times or more. The chain employs TRBV18 and TRBJ1-1, with TRBD1 matching over 7 bases. Germline V gives CDR1 KGHSH, CDR2 LQKENI. With 3 bases clipped from V and 2 bases from J, the junction kept 6 bases outside the gene matches. This CDR3 is 15 amino acids long. The CDR3: CASSPGTELNTEAFF. The CDR3 coding sequence is TGTGCCAGCTCACCCGGGACAGAACTCAACACTGAAGCTTTCTTT.

The chain couples TRBV19 to TRBJ2-3; the D gene is possibly TRBD2 (6 bases). V dropped 2 bases and J dropped 2 bases, with 14 bases sitting between them. The CDR3 is 16 amino acids. CDR1 LNHDA and CDR2 SQIVND come from the germline V gene (reference sequence). CDR3 residues: CASSISGRRDTDTQYF. The CDR3 DNA is TGTGCCAGTAGTATAAGTGGGCGGAGGGACACAGATACGCAGTATTTT.

This clone appeared once. This chain links TRBV19 with TRBJ1-2; 9 nucleotides match TRBD1. Germline trimming cut 5 bases from V and 8 bases from J; bases unmatched to any gene: 15. The CDR3 spans 16 residues. Germline CDR1 is LNHDA and CDR2 is SQIVND (reference sequence). The CDR3 loop is CASSPRRRQGVRGYTF. The CDR3 nucleotides are TGTGCCAGTAGTCCCCGGAGGCGACAGGGGGTTCGAGGCTACACCTTC. Together with reference TRBV19 and TRBJ1-2, the CDR3 gives the full variable domain: DGGITQSPKYLFRKEGQNVTLSCEQNLNHDAMYWYRQDPGQGLRLIYYSQIVNDFQKGDIAEGYSVSREKKESFPLTVTSAQKNPTAFYLCASSPRRRQGVRGYTFGSGTRLTVV.

This clone showed up just once. The chain links TRBV11-1 to TRBJ2-2; D may match TRBD1 or TRBD2 (6 bases each). Germline CDR1 and CDR2: SGHAT and FQDESV (reference sequence). This CDR3 has 16 amino acids. Trimming took 2 bases from V and 1 from J, leaving 11 bases between them. The CDR3: CASSLFRGRNTGELFF. The CDR3 nucleotides are TGTGCCAGCAGCTTATTTCGGGGGCGGAACACCGGGGAGCTGTTTTTT.

The genes are TRBV5-1 and TRBJ1-4, with 8 bases aligning to TRBD1. V lost 0 bases to trimming and J lost 5 bases; unmatched junction nucleotides: 9. Germline CDR1 and CDR2: SGHRS and YFSETQ. The CDR3 length is 17 residues. CDR3 region: CASSLEAIGQGNEKLFF. For the CDR3, the DNA is TGCGCCAGCAGCTTGGAGGCCATCGGACAGGGAAATGAAAAACTGTTTTTT.

The V and J genes are TRBV11-2 and TRBJ1-1; D perhaps matches TRBD1 (5 bases). Between the trimmed V and J ends, which lost 3 bases and 4 bases, there was a span of 12 bases. This CDR3 is built from 14 residues. CDR1 SGHAT and CDR2 FQNNGV come from the germline V gene. The CDR3 DNA is TGTGCCAGCAGCTTTCGGGCGCAGGGCACTGAAGCTTTCTTT. Translating it yields CASSFRAQGTEAFF.

On this clone itself: This same CDR3 is encoded by further DNA sequences in the sample. The chain employs TRBV9 and TRBJ1-2, with D unclear. V was clipped by 3 bases and J by 3 bases, with 6 bases between them. The CDR3 covers 12 residues. CDR1 SGDLS and CDR2 YYNGEE come from the germline V gene. The chain's CDR3 is CASSEGYYGYTF. Here the CDR3 DNA reads TGTGCCAGCAGCGAGGGATACTATGGCTACACCTTC.

This chain joins TRBV28 and TRBJ1-1, with 8 bases identical to TRBD1. The CDR3 has 15 residues. The germline CDR1 and CDR2 sequences are MDHEN and SYDVKM. Trimming removed 5 bases from V and 5 bases from J; junction bases left unmatched: 10. CDR3 in amino acids: CASSANRGTGTEAFF. CDR3 coding DNA: TGTGCCAGCAGTGCTAACAGGGGGACGGGTACTGAAGCTTTCTTT. Based on the CDR3 plus reference TRBV28 and TRBJ1-1, the full variable domain is DVKVTQSSRYLVKRTGEKVFLECVQDMDHENMFWYRQDPGLGLRLIYFSYDVKMKEKGDIPEGYSVSREKKERFSLILESASTNQTSMYLCASSANRGTGTEAFFGQGTRLTVV.

This clone appeared a single time. The chain combines TRBV10-2 with TRBJ2-7; D not certain. The length of the CDR3 is 15 residues. Germline values: CDR1 WSHSY, CDR2 SAAADI. V lost 5 bases and J lost 2, with 16 bases in between. The CDR3 region is CASSRNAAYAYEQYF. CDR3 bases: TGCGCCAGCAGTCGGAACGCCGCTTACGCCTACGAGCAGTACTTC.

The chain uses TRBV7-2 and TRBJ1-2; a possible D gene is TRBD1 (5 bases). Trimming removed 0 bases at V and 0 bases at J, with 11 bases between. The CDR3 contains 16 residues. The germline V gene encodes CDR1 SGHTA and CDR2 FQGNSA. The CDR3 loop reads CASSLAGRTTNYGYTF. CDR3 DNA sequence: TGTGCCAGCAGCTTAGCGGGCAGGACAACTAACTATGGCTACACCTTC. The full variable domain, in which reference TRBV7-2 and TRBJ1-2 provide the parts outside the CDR3, is GAGVSQSPSNKVTEKGKDVELRCDPISGHTALYWYRQSLGQGLEFLIYFQGNSAPDKSGLPSDRFSAERTGGSVSTLTIQRTQQEDSAVYLCASSLAGRTTNYGYTFGSGTRLTVV.

In the case of this clone: Other DNA sequences of this sample code for an identical CDR3. V and J are TRBV9 and TRBJ2-7; D gene ambiguous. V was clipped by 0 bases and J by 2 bases, with 9 bases between them. Germline CDR1 is SGDLS and CDR2 is YYNGEE. The CDR3 contains 14 residues. The CDR3 region is CASSVGGGPYEQYF. CDR3 coding DNA: TGTGCCAGCAGCGTAGGAGGCGGCCCCTACGAGCAGTACTTC. The complete variable domain, with remaining parts taken from reference TRBV9 and TRBJ2-7, reads DSGVTQTPKHLITATGQRVTLRCSPRSGDLSVYWYQQSLDQGLQFLIQYYNGEERAKGNILERFSAQQFPDLHSELNLSSLELGDSALYFCASSVGGGPYEQYFGPGTRLTVT.

This clone was counted ten times or more. Other DNA sequences in the same sample also yield this CDR3. V usage is TRBV4-1 and J usage is TRBJ1-1; 8 nucleotides match TRBD1. Trimming cost V 0 bases and J 3 bases; bases outside gene matches: 3. CDR1 and CDR2 (germline): MGHRA, YSYEKL. The CDR3 runs 15 residues. The CDR3 is CASSQEVTGDTEAFF. CDR3 nucleotides: TGCGCCAGCAGCCAAGAGGTGACAGGGGACACTGAAGCTTTCTTT.

The rearrangement links TRBV6-5 to TRBJ2-7; 12 bases map to TRBD1. The CDR3 loop spans 14 amino acids. V lost 6 bases to trimming and J lost 3 bases; unmatched junction nucleotides: 3. Germline CDR1 reads MNHEY; CDR2 reads SVGAGI. CDR3 DNA: TGTGCCAGCAGGGGACAGGGGGCAAACTACGAGCAGTACTTC. Encoded protein: CASRGQGANYEQYF.

V usage is TRBV5-4 and J usage is TRBJ2-3; 9 bases align to TRBD1. Germline V gene lookup returns CDR1 SGHNT and CDR2 YYREEE (reference sequence). V trimming: 7 bases; J trimming: 3 bases; junction bases outside the gene matches: 9. There are 15 residues in the CDR3. The CDR3 nucleotides are TGTGCCAGCCACCACCCGGGACAGGGAACAGATACGCAGTATTTT. The encoded protein is CASHHPGQGTDTQYF. The whole variable domain, remainder taken from reference TRBV5-4 and TRBJ2-3, is ETGVTQSPTHLIKTRGQQVTLRCSSQSGHNTVSWYQQALGQGPQFIFQYYREEENGRGNFPPRFSGLQFPNYSSELNVNALELDDSALYLCASHHPGQGTDTQYFGPGTRLTVL.

The V and J genes are TRBV14 and TRBJ1-4; D gene ambiguous. Trimming cost V 4 bases and J 4 bases, with 7 bases left between them. The CDR3 sequence is 13 residues long. Germline-derived CDR1 and CDR2 are SGHDN and FVKESK. The CDR3 spells CASSRRYNEKLFF. The CDR3 DNA is TGTGCCAGCAGCCGACGTTATAATGAAAAACTGTTTTTT.

This rearrangement joins TRBV28 to TRBJ2-7; 7 nucleotides line up with TRBD1. This CDR3 comprises 15 residues. V shed 2 bases and J 1 base; nucleotides not matched to a gene: 5. The V gene's germline CDR1 is MDHEN and CDR2 SYDVKM. The chain's CDR3 is CASSLGTGVSYEQYF. In DNA form, the CDR3 reads TGTGCCAGCAGTTTAGGTACAGGGGTGTCCTACGAGCAGTACTTC.

The chain carries TRBV20-1 and TRBJ1-2; unclear D gene. Between the trimmed V and J ends, which lost 3 bases and 2 bases, there was a span of 4 bases. Per germline, CDR1 DFQATT and CDR2 SNEGSKA (reference sequence). The CDR3 is made up of 11 amino acids. The CDR3 is CSASDNYGYTF. The CDR3 DNA is TGCAGTGCTAGTGACAACTATGGCTACACCTTC.

The chain recombines TRBV15 with TRBJ1-4; perhaps TRBD1 as D (6 bases). CDR3 length: 16 residues. V gave up 7 bases and J gave up 2 bases, with 17 bases separating them. Germline CDR1 LNHNV, CDR2 YYDKDF (reference sequence). The CDR3 is CATNELRGVTNEKLFF. CDR3 in DNA: TGTGCCACCAACGAGCTAAGGGGGGTTACTAATGAAAAACTGTTTTTT.